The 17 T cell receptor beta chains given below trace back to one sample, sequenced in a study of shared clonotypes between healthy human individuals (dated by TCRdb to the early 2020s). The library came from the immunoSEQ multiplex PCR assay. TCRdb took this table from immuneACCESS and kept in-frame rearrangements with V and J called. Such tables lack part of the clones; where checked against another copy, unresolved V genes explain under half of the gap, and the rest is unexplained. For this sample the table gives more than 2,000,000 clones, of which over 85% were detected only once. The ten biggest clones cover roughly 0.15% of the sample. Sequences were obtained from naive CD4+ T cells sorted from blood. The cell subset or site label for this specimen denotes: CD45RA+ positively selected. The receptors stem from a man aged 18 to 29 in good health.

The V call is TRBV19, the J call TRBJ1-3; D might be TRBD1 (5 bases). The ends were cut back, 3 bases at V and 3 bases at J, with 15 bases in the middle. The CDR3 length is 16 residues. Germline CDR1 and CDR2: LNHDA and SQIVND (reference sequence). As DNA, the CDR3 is TGTGCCAGTAGTATCCGGGTTCAGGGCAGTGGAAACACCATATATTTT. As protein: CASSIRVQGSGNTIYF. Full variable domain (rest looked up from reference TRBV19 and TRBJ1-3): DGGITQSPKYLFRKEGQNVTLSCEQNLNHDAMYWYRQDPGQGLRLIYYSQIVNDFQKGDIAEGYSVSREKKESFPLTVTSAQKNPTAFYLCASSIRVQGSGNTIYFGEGSWLTVV.

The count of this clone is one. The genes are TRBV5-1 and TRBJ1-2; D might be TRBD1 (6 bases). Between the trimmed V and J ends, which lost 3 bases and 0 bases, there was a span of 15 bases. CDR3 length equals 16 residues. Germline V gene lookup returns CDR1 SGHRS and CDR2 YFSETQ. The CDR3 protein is CASSSGGAPSNYGYTF. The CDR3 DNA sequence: TGCGCCAGCAGCTCCGGGGGCGCGCCTTCTAACTATGGCTACACCTTC.

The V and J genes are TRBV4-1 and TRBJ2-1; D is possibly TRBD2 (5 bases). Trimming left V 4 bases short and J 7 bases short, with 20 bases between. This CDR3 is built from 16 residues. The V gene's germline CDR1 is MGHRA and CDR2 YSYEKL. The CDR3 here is CASSPTNQRPGNEQFF. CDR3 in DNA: TGCGCCAGCAGCCCTACTAACCAGCGGCCGGGGAATGAGCAGTTCTTC.

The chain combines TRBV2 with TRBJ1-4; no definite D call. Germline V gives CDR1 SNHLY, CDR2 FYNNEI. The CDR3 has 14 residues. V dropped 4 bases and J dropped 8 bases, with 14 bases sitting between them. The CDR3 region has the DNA TGTGCCAGCAGTGGGTGGGCGGGAGGCGAAAAACTGTTTTTT. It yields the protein CASSGWAGGEKLFF.

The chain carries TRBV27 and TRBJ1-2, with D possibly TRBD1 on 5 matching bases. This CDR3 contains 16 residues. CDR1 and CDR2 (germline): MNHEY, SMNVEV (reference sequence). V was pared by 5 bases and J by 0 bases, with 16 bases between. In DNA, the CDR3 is TGTGCCAGCAGTCTGGGACGGTCCCCCTCTAACTATGGCTACACCTTC. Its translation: CASSLGRSPSNYGYTF.

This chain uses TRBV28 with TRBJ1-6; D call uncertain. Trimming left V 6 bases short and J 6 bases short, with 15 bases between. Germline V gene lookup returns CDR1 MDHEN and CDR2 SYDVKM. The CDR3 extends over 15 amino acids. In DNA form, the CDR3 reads TGTGCCAGCAGGCCCGACGGGCGAACTAATTCACCCCTCCACTTT. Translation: CASRPDGRTNSPLHF.

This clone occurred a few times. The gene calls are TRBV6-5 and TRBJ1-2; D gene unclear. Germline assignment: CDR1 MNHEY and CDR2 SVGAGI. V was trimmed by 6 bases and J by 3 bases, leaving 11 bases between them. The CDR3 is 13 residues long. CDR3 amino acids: CASSRQEHYGYTF. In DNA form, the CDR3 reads TGTGCCAGCAGCCGGCAAGAGCACTATGGCTACACCTTC.

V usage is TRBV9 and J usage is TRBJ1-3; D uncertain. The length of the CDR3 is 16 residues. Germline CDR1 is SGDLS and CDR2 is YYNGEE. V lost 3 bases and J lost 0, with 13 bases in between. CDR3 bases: TGTGCCAGCAGCGCCCTCGGGTCGAGCTCTGGAAACACCATATATTTT. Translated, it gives CASSALGSSSGNTIYF.

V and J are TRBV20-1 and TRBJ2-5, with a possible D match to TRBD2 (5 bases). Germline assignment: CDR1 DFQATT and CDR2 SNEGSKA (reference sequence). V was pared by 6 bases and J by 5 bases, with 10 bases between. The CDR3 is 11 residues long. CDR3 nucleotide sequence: TGCAGTGCAGAACTAGTGGAGACCCAGTACTTC. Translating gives CSAELVETQYF.

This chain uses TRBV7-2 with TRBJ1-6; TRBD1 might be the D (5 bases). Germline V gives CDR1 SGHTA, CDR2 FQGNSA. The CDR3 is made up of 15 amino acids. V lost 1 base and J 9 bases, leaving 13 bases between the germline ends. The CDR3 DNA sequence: TGTGCCAGCAGCTTAGGGGCAATTGGGGGTTCACCCCTCCACTTT. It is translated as CASSLGAIGGSPLHF. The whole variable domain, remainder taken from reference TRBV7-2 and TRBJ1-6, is GAGVSQSPSNKVTEKGKDVELRCDPISGHTALYWYRQSLGQGLEFLIYFQGNSAPDKSGLPSDRFSAERTGGSVSTLTIQRTQQEDSAVYLCASSLGAIGGSPLHFGNGTRLTVT.

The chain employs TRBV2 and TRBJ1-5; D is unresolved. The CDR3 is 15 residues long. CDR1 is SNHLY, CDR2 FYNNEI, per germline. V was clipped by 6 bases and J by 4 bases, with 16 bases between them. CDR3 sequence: CASRALRVGNQPQHF. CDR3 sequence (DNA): TGTGCCAGCAGGGCCCTTAGAGTAGGTAATCAGCCCCAGCATTTT.

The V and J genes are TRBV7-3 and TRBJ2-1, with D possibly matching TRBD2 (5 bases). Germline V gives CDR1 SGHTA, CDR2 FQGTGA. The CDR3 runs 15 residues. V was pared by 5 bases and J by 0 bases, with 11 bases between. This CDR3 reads CASSPSRSSYNEQFF. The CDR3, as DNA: TGTGCCAGCAGCCCTAGCAGATCCTCCTACAATGAGCAGTTCTTC.

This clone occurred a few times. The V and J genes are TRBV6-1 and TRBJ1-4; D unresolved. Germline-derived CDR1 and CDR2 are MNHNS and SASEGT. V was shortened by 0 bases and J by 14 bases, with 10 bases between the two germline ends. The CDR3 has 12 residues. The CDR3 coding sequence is TGTGCCAGCAGTGAAGCGGCCCGTTGGCTGTTTTTT. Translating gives CASSEAARWLFF.

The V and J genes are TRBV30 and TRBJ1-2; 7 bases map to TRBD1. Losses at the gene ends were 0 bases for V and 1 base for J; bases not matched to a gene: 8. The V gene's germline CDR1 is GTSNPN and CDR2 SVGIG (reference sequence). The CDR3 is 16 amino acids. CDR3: CAWSVRRGTVNYGYTF. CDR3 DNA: TGTGCCTGGAGTGTACGCCGGGGGACAGTTAACTATGGCTACACCTTC. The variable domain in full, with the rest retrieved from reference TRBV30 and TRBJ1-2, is SQTIHQWPATLVQPVGSPLSLECTVEGTSNPNLYWYRQAAGRGLQLLFYSVGIGQISSEVPQNLSASRPQDRQFILSSKKLLLSDSGFYLCAWSVRRGTVNYGYTFGSGTRLTVV.

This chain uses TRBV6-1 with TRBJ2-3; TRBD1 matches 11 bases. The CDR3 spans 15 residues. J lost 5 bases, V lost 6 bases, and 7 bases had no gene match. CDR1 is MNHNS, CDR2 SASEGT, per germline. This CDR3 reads CASSADRGLKDTQYF. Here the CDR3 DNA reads TGTGCCAGCAGCGCGGACAGGGGGCTCAAAGATACGCAGTATTTT.

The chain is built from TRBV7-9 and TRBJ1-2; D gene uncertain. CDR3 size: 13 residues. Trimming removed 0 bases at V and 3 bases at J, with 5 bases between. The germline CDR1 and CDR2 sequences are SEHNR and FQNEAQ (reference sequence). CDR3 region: CASSLAAHYGYTF. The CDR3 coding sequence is TGTGCCAGCAGCTTAGCCGCCCACTATGGCTACACCTTC.

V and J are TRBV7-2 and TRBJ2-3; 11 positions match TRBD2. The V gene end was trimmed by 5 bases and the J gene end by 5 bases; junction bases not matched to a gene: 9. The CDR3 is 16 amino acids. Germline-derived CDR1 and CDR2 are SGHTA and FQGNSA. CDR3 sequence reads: CASSPTLAGGRDTQYF. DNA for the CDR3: TGTGCCAGCAGCCCAACCTTAGCGGGAGGGAGAGATACGCAGTATTTT.